These 8 T cell receptor beta chains were all obtained from the same sample, sequenced in a study of blood T cells in healthy people across ages. Alongside a J-beta primer mix, a sample-barcoded 5' primer served in a second PCR lasting roughly 6 to 12 cycles. In TCRdb, the 5' RACE reads were re-called with MiXCR into one record per CDR3 protein. Of approximately 940,000 distinct CDR3 sequences listed, 40% to 60% were seen once; the top ten hold around 15%. Sample: blood. The receptor source for this set is a man in his thirties or forties in good health.

This clonotype was seen only a few times. The chain combines TRBV20-1 with TRBJ1-4; 7 bases agree with TRBD1. This CDR3 is 14 amino acids long. Germline V gene data show CDR1 as DFQATT and CDR2 as SNEGSKA (reference sequence). V lost 6 bases, J lost 6 bases, and 10 bases stayed unmatched. The CDR3, as DNA: TGCAGTGCCAAACCGACAGGGCGGGATGAAAAACTGTTTTTT. Translated: CSAKPTGRDEKLFF.

This clonotype was detected ten times or more. This chain links TRBV5-1 with TRBJ2-1; TRBD2 matches at 7 bases. Germline V lookup: CDR1 SGHRS, CDR2 YFSETQ. V shed 6 bases and J 2 bases; nucleotides not matched to a gene: 5. This CDR3 has 14 residues. This chain's CDR3 is CASTTSVTYNEQFF. CDR3 nucleotides: TGCGCCAGCACCACTAGCGTCACCTACAATGAGCAGTTCTTC.

The genes are TRBV21-1 and TRBJ2-5; the D call of TRBD1 is as the table states it, not checked on the DNA. TRBV21-1 is designated a pseudogene. This CDR3 spans 11 amino acids. The CDR3 DNA is TGTGGCGCACAGGGGGGTTGGACCCAGTACTTC. This translates into CGAQGGWTQYF.

The V gene is TRBV12-3 or TRBV12-4, the J gene TRBJ1-5; D gene unclear. V lost 7 bases and J 3 bases, leaving 16 bases between the germline ends. The CDR3 is 15 amino acids. CDR3 DNA: TGTGCCAGCAATGAGATAGGCGAAAACAATCAGCCCCAGCATTTT. Residues: CASNEIGENNQPQHF.

This clonotype has just a few counts. CDR3 nucleotides: TGCAGTGCTCGTAGCATGACAGGGGGGTTTGGAGATACGCAGTATTTT. Protein: CSARSMTGGFGDTQYF. The chain links TRBV20-1 to TRBJ2-3; 9 nucleotides match TRBD1. Germline CDR1 reads DFQATT; CDR2 reads SNEGSKA (reference sequence). This CDR3 is built from 16 residues. V trimming: 5 bases; J trimming: 5 bases; junction bases outside the gene matches: 14.

The table lists this clonotype with a few counts. The chain links TRBV29-1 to TRBJ1-1, with TRBD1 identical over 7 bases. The CDR3 totals 13 residues. Germline lookup yields CDR1 SQVTM and CDR2 ANQGSEA. With 7 bases clipped from V and 5 bases from J, the junction kept 10 bases outside the gene matches. The CDR3 region is CSGYTGVRTEAFF. In DNA form, the CDR3 reads TGCAGCGGGTACACAGGGGTGCGGACTGAAGCTTTCTTT.

The chain has TRBV12-3 or TRBV12-4 and TRBJ2-1; D assignment may be TRBD1 or TRBD2 (5 bases each). CDR3 size: 13 residues. V shed 0 bases and J shed 9 bases, with 9 bases lying between them. The CDR3 DNA reads as TGTGCCAGCAGTTTAGCGGGGGACGGTGAGCAGTTCTTC. It yields the protein CASSLAGDGEQFF.

The chain uses TRBV27 and TRBJ2-3; 8 nucleotides agree with TRBD2. The CDR3 contains 15 residues. Germline lookup yields CDR1 MNHEY and CDR2 SMNVEV (reference sequence). The junction had 17 bases not matched to a gene; V was cut back by 5 bases and J by 13 bases. CDR3 loop: CASSVGTRETDMKYF. For the CDR3, the DNA is TGTGCCAGCAGTGTTGGGACTAGAGAAACAGATATGAAGTATTTT.